Given below is one T cell receptor beta chain in context. The target antigen is unknown. Here immunoSEQ multiplex PCR was the method, and the copy in TCRdb shows in-frame clones only, minus some. The sample has tens of thousands of clones, 68% seen once; the top ten hold 25% to 30%. This CDR3 contains 14 residues. The ends lost 1 base at V and 4 bases at J; junction bases unmatched: 3. Germline V lookup: CDR1 SGHVS, CDR2 FNYEAQ. This record belongs to a study of cytotoxic CD8 clonotypes in ibrutinib-treated CLL. Overall study: Enrolment comprised some twelve relapsed/refractory and around 15 treatment-naive patients; approximately 18 were IGHV unmutated. Points from the study as a whole: Stable or contracted on treatment, public clonotypes were also uncommon. Relative to age-matched healthy donors, clonality at baseline was higher, and it tracked circulating CD8+ T-cell counts.

The clonotype comes from a human donor with chronic lymphocytic leukemia. Sequenced here: PBMCs, sampled after 24 months of ibrutinib treatment. The chain combines TRBV7-6 with TRBJ2-5, with TRBD2 matching 7 bases. CDR3 protein: CASSLVPGGETQYF. The DNA of the CDR3 is TGTGCCAGCAGCTTAGTTCCGGGGGGAGAGACCCAGTACTTC. Supplemented by reference TRBV7-6 and TRBJ2-5, the full variable domain reads GAGVSQSPRYKVTKRGQDVALRCDPISGHVSLYWYRQALGQGPEFLTYFNYEAQQDKSGLPNDRFSAERPEGSISTLTIQRTEQRDSAMYRCASSLVPGGETQYFGPGTRLLVL.